This entry describes one T cell receptor beta chain. Its antigen is still unknown. No base qualities exist here, and no much larger clone lies one base off it. These data come from a study of blood T cell repertoires in COVID-19 (dated by TCRdb to 2020 to 2022). Context from the whole study: Samples from collaborators originated in the United States, Italy and Spain and spanned both the acute and convalescent phases of COVID-19. The repertoires were released in a freely available public database meant as a resource for research on the immune response to SARS-CoV-2. Subjects who had been exposed to COVID-19, were actively infected with it, or had recovered from it provided the deeply sampled blood TCRbeta repertoires that made up the dataset. Where available, HLA class I and class II types were obtained from metadata supplied by the sample provider rather than from assay-based typing. Samples were obtained from the ongoing ImmuneRACE study (first 160 participants) and from over 1,000 subjects provided by 6 global collaborators. The prospective study material was composed of cDNA or gDNA derived from T cells, B-cell-depleted T cells, or PBMCs. Sample metadata almost always included a de-identified subject ID, COVID-19 status, age in years and sex. General findings and caveats noted by the study authors: The amount of clinical and demographic metadata varied by source and participant and was provided uncurated.

Whole blood was collected in K2EDTA tubes by collaborating institutions according to the institutions' own protocols. For TCRbeta analysis, collaborators shipped samples in one of three forms: frozen whole blood, isolated PBMCs, or DNA extracted from either of those sample types. The CDR3 measures 17 amino acids from cysteine to phenylalanine. Only CDR3 DNA is held: 51 bases, read in frame from base 1. Reading the germline V gene gives CDR1 SGHDN and CDR2 FVKESK. Clipping removes 0 bases from V and 5 bases from J, with 11 as the unmatched junction base count. TCRbeta CDR3 regions were amplified from genomic DNA by means of the immunoSEQ Assay, a bias-controlled multiplex PCR. The original methods were these. The number of nucleated cells in each sample was estimated by amplification of reference gene primers within the assay. To quantify the absolute abundance of each unique TCRbeta CDR3 rearrangement, sequence reads were collapsed and filtered. For each sample, productive Simpson clonality was calculated as the square root of Simpson's diversity index across productive rearrangements. TCRdb re-hosts the immuneACCESS table, in-frame sequences only. Its copies lack some clones; in the studies checked, an unresolved V gene accounts for under half of them, and the cause for the rest is not known. V and J calls and clone size are as listed in that table; D and trimming were resolved from the DNA. The sample table shows hundreds of thousands of clones, and approximately 91% are seen once. The ten top clones hold 0.72% of the sample.

This TCR was sampled from a man in his forties with acute or convalescent COVID-19. The rearranged chain carries TRBV14 and TRBJ2-5; 8 of the junction bases match TRBD2. Sequenced input: peripheral blood. The CDR3 reads CASSQDAGLAGLETQYF. The bases are TGTGCCAGCAGCCAAGATGCCGGTCTAGCGGGTCTGGAGACCCAGTACTTC.